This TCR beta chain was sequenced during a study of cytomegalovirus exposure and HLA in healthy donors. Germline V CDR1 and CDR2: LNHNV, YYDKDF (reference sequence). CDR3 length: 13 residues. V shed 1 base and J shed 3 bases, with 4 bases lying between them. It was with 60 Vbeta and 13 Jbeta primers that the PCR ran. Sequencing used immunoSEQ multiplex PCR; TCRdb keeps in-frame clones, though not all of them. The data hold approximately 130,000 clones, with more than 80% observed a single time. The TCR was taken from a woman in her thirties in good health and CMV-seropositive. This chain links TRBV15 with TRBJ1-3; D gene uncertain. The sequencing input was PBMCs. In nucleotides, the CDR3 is TGTGCCACCAGCAGAGTCAGTGGAAACACCATATATTTT. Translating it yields CATSRVSGNTIYF.